Below, one T cell receptor (beta chain) is given with its context. As yet, its antigen is unknown. The CDR3 sequence is 14 residues long. With 5 bases removed from V and 10 bases from J, the gap between germline ends came to 19 bases. The germline V gene has CDR1 SGHNT and CDR2 YENEEA. The data were taken from a study of T cell responses to AZD1222 COVID-19 vaccine. Only in-frame clones appear in the TCRdb table, and some are missing; sequencing was by immunoSEQ multiplex PCR. The data hold some 140,000 clones, with approximately 90% observed a single time. Study findings and constraints: There were mostly white British donors and more females than males, and clonal diversity was possibly underestimated. Regions 160-218 and 743-854 dominated among vaccine-associated CD4 TCRs spanning spike. Spike-specific TCR breadth and depth went up after people got two AZD1222 doses. Seropositivity was recorded at baseline in only a handful of AZD1222 recipients.

This TCR was sampled from an adult in good health. The chain has TRBV11-3 and TRBJ2-3, with D hard to call. Sequencing was performed on peripheral blood, taken on day 0 of AZD1222 vaccination. The CDR3 loop is CASSHDAAPSSQYF. The CDR3 bases are TGTGCCAGCAGCCACGACGCGGCTCCATCGTCGCAGTATTTT. Using reference TRBV11-3 and TRBJ2-3 for the parts outside the CDR3, the full variable domain is EAGVVQSPRYKIIEKKQPVAFWCNPISGHNTLYWYLQNLGQGPELLIRYENEEAVDDSQLPKDRFSAERLKGVDSTLKIQPAELGDSAVYLCASSHDAAPSSQYFGPGTRLTVL.